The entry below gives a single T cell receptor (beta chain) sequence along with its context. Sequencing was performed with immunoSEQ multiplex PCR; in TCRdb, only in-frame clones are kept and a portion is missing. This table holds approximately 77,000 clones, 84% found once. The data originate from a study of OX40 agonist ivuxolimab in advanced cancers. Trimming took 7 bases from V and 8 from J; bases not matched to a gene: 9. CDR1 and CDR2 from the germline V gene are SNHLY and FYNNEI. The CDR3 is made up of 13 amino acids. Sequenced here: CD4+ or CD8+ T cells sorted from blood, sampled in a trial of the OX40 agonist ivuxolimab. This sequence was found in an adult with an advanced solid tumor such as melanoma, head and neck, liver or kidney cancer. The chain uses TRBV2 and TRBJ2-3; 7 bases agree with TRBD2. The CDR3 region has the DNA TGTGCCAGCACCGGGACTAATGTCGGTACGCAGTATTTT. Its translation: CASTGTNVGTQYF. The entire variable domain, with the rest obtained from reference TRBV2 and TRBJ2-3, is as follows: EPEVTQTPSHQVTQMGQEVILRCVPISNHLYFYWYRQILGQKVEFLVSFYNNEISEKSEIFDDQFSVERPDGSNFTLKIRSTKLEDSAMYFCASTGTNVGTQYFGPGTRLTVL.